This TCR beta chain came from a study of cytomegalovirus exposure and HLA in healthy donors (dated by TCRdb to about 2017). Concerning the study at large: An earlier analysis of roughly 630 of the donors reported 276 Gb of sequence data and 100 million to 130 million unique TCR beta sequences from 150 million to 200 million T cells. Approximately 300 gigabases of sequencing data and tens of millions of unique TCR sequences were included in an early release covering roughly 600 HLA-typed donors. Of the roughly 400 genotyped donors, about 80% fell in the genetic ancestry cluster associated with self-reported Caucasian donors. The study aimed to test whether cataloging public T cell receptors could reveal signatures of past pathogen exposure. The study profiled the T cell repertoires of approximately 700 subjects by immunosequencing and related them to cytomegalovirus serostatus. A separate validation cohort of 100 to 150 different subjects was used in addition to the approximately 640-subject first cohort. High-throughput TCR immunosequencing, statistical association of individual TCRs with disease status, and machine learning were combined to predict cytomegalovirus infection status. A later analysis re-examined previously published TCR beta repertoires from 600 to 700 donors and added high-resolution HLA genotyping to investigate patterns of TCR occurrence. Rather than using new phenotypic data, the later analysis identified candidate immune exposures from TCR beta sequences and from how often those sequences occurred across donors. An earlier analysis of nearly 600 of the donors applied high-throughput TCR beta sequencing to assess whether each TCR beta V gene segment acted as functional or pseudogenic. Donor age, sex, ethnicity and CMV serostatus were compiled together with the repertoire data. A later genetic analysis used genome-wide SNP genotypes for about three fifths of the 666 donors, treating that subset as a discovery cohort. Every discovery cohort repertoire had been produced on one sequencing platform. HLA typing covered class I and class II loci at four-digit resolution. Typing coverage varied by locus: roughly 620-640 donors for A, B, C, DRB1 and DQB1; more than 500 for DQA1; about 600 for DPA1; about 450 for DPB1. Because of strong linkage in the cohort, roughly five DR-DQ haplotypes were treated as single units for association and clustering. Among about 400 genotyped donors of the cohort, an average of approximately 240,000 unique TCR beta nucleotide sequences was sequenced per donor, of which roughly 18% were non-productive. Overall study results and their limits: In vitro tests confirmed that a few of the cytomegalovirus-associated TCR beta chains recognize cytomegalovirus antigens. A further reported finding was that TCR beta sequences accurately predicted the HLA-A and HLA-B alleles for most subjects in the first cohort. In a later analysis, HLA-associated TCR beta chains showed more clonal expansion and lower generation probabilities than non-associated chains that were equally common. Immune exposure information for the cohort was limited to CMV serostatus. In the study, approximately 150 TCR beta chains were listed as associated with cytomegalovirus. The classifier was reported to diagnose cytomegalovirus status with high specificity and sensitivity in both the original and validation cohorts. According to a later analysis, most CMV-associated TCR beta chains appeared to be HLA-restricted, and the HLA associations seemed to be driven largely by CMV exposure. Roughly uniform sequencing depth across donors was assumed in presence/absence analyses, although this assumption may not hold. When HLA alleles, especially DR and DQ, strongly co-occurred, TCR associations were difficult to assign to individual alleles. Specific HLA alleles were associated with roughly 16,000 TCR beta sequences at a false discovery rate of 0.05 in a later analysis. The authors suggested that the approach could potentially be generalized to other disease states and immunological phenotypes. Most TCR sequences were observed very rarely across donors, whereas some public TCRs were present in many individuals. Roughly 15 rarely observed V segments, including chromosome 9 orphons, were excluded from the earlier analysis of a few hundred of the donors because counts were too low. The sequencing pipeline was judged likely to have produced a cluster of highly shared sequence variants as a technical artifact. In an earlier analysis of about 550 of the donors, most TCR beta V segments were observed in productive rearrangements about 90% or about 30% of the time, broadly matching IMGT annotations. V-gene and J-gene trimming of TCR beta chains was associated with a missense DCLRE1C variant in a later genetic analysis, and the association was replicated in an independent cohort. In a later analysis, several top co-occurrence clusters were reported to appear linked to parvovirus B19, influenza, CMV and Epstein-Barr virus. A later genetic analysis reported fewer N-insertions in productive TCRs among donors in an Asian-associated ancestry cluster than the roughly 620-donor mean. In a later analysis, the rate of TCR association differed among HLA loci, with DRB1 alleles having the most associated TCRs and HLA-C alleles having the fewest. Correlated functional status among segregating V segments might be attributable to linkage disequilibrium, but an unknown experimental factor could not be ruled out. Because the 87-base-pair reads could not distinguish some IMGT-functional V segments, including TRBV6-2 and TRBV6-3, those segments were excluded. Only TCR beta chains were sequenced in this cohort, and the absence of alpha or paired-chain data limited detectable features. Because some donors lacked HLA typing at each locus, the association tests relied only on the typed subset.

Remarks on this clone: Which antigen it targets is not known. Per-base quality was not reported, and no clone a single base away is much larger than it.

From cysteine to phenylalanine, the CDR3 is 13 amino acids long. Of the read, only the CDR3 DNA is kept; its 39 bases are in frame from base 1. V is pared back by 4 bases and J by 5 bases, with 12 bases lying between the germline termini. Via the germline V gene, CDR1 is SGHTS and CDR2 YDEGEE. The method behind the library was the immunoSEQ multiplex PCR assay. A mixture of 60 forward primers for TCR Vbeta segments and 13 reverse primers for TCR Jbeta segments was used in the multiplex PCR. The CDR3 region of rearranged TCR beta genes was amplified from genomic DNA by a multiplex PCR assay. On the Illumina HiSeq System, the amplified TCR beta libraries were sequenced as 87-base-pair reads. Per the authors' processing: Across the 500 to 850 repertoires, a later analysis counted some 80 million unique TCR beta chains, roughly 11 million of which were shared by at least two donors. To remove PCR and sequencing errors, raw reads were error-corrected and collapsed into unique sequences using a nearest-neighbor algorithm that merged closely related sequences. CDR3 sequences were aligned to IMGT reference sequences to assign V, D and J gene segments. For a sequence to be retained, a match of at least six nucleotides to both a V gene segment and a J gene segment was required. Rearrangements were classified as productive when the CDR3 lacked stop codons and remained in frame with V and J, and all other rearrangements were classified as non-productive. Following IMGT convention, CDR3 was defined as the stretch from the second conserved V-encoded cysteine to the conserved J-encoded phenylalanine. The earlier analysis of 500 to 600 of the donors excluded sequences that lacked an unambiguous match to a single V gene segment. In an earlier analysis of approximately 560 of the donors, a V segment was called functional when productive rearrangements were above 56.7%, and segregating when the standard deviation between donors exceeded 5%. A statistical classification framework was built to diagnose cytomegalovirus status from the catalog of TCR beta chain sequences. In a later analysis, V and J genes were assigned by comparing TCR nucleotide sequences against IMGT/GENE-DB human TR gene sequences. In a later analysis, CDR3 sequences and most-parsimonious VDJ recombination scenarios were assigned using the TCRdist pipeline. In a later analysis, every TCR beta chain was defined by the combination of its CDR3 amino acid sequence and its V-gene family, and reads without a unique V-gene family were dropped. To address suspected cross-contamination and a sequencing artifact, a later analysis removed approximately 600 highly shared, low-generation-probability nucleotide sequences. In a later analysis, a clonal expansion index was calculated for each public chain from normalized within-repertoire ranks of inferred template counts. In a later analysis, generation probabilities were computed with a VDJ recombination model fitted to out-of-frame rearrangements, and the resulting probabilities were checked against IGoR. In a later analysis, TCR-TCR, TCR-HLA and TCR-CMV co-occurrence was scored with hypergeometric tests, and a repertoire-size bias correction was applied to TCR pairs. False discovery rates were estimated in a later analysis by permuting HLA or CMV assignments 20 times. A later analysis grouped co-occurring TCRs with DBSCAN, adding TCRdist sequence similarity when clustering within HLA-allele-positive subsets. Co-occurrence clustering excluded repertoires with fewer than 30,000 or more than 120,000 public chains, plus five with anomalous nucleotide sharing. TCRdb obtained this table from immuneACCESS and retained in-frame rearrangements with V and J assigned. These tables miss some clones; where compared with another copy, unresolved V genes account for less than half of the shortfall, and the remainder is unexplained. That table furnishes V, J and clone size, whereas the DNA furnished D and trimming. Present in this sample are more than 200,000 clones, about three quarters of which were seen just once. Clones ranked in the top ten supply about 14% of the sample.

The cohort consisted of 650 to 700 healthy bone marrow donors. Cohort members were all nominally healthy when sampled, although unrecorded immune exposures were likely present. The donor was CMV seronegative and belonged to the group of 380 or so seronegative cohort members. Each donor provided a peripheral blood sample, and peripheral blood mononuclear cells were used for TCR beta sequencing. Genomic DNA was extracted from the blood cell samples with the Qiagen DNeasy Blood Extraction Kit. This chain joins TRBV5-8 to TRBJ2-5; TRBD2 is perhaps the D gene, given 6 matching bases. The TCR sequence derives from a man aged 40-49 years in good health and CMV-seronegative. Sequencing was performed on PBMCs. The CDR3 has the sequence CASSGDFWETQYF. The DNA is as follows: TGTGCCAGCAGCGGGGACTTCTGGGAGACCCAGTACTTC.